This T cell receptor beta chain was obtained from a study of blood T cell repertoires in COVID-19. Study in general: The United States, Italy and Spain supplied acute and convalescent COVID-19 samples.

Measured with immunoSEQ multiplex PCR; TCRdb has only the in-frame clones, and not every one. The sample records 250,000 to 300,000 clones, roughly nine tenths being singletons. Germline V gene sequence: CDR1 MNHNY, CDR2 SVGAGI (reference sequence). V lost 7 bases, J lost 1 base, and 13 bases lay in between. CDR3 length equals 14 residues. The V call is TRBV6-6, the J call TRBJ1-1, with a possible D match to TRBD1 (5 bases). The TCR comes from a man between 18 and 35 years old with active or convalescent COVID-19. Material for sequencing was peripheral blood. The CDR3 here is CASKLRVENTEAFF. DNA of the CDR3: TGTGCCAGCAAGCTCAGGGTTGAGAACACTGAAGCTTTCTTT.